The 17 T cell receptor beta chains listed next were all sequenced from one sample in a study of shared clonotypes between healthy human individuals. Measured with immunoSEQ multiplex PCR; TCRdb has only the in-frame clones, and not every one. The sample yields 2 million to 3 million clones, over 85% seen once. Sample: naive CD4+ T cells from PBMCs. Subset indicated: CD45RA+ positively selected. Receptor source: a man younger than 35 in good health. Some clones in this sample may be carry-over from other donors' samples.

Comment on this clone: Other DNA sequences from this sample encode an identical CDR3 as well. The rearrangement joins TRBV5-1 to TRBJ2-3; 9 bases fit TRBD1. The CDR3 runs to 13 residues. The J segment lost 3 bases and the V segment lost 5 bases, leaving 1 base of the junction unmatched. Germline assignment: CDR1 SGHRS and CDR2 YFSETQ. CDR3 nucleotides: TGCGCCAGCAGTGGACAGGGGACAGATACGCAGTATTTT. It yields the protein CASSGQGTDTQYF. The whole variable domain, filled in from reference TRBV5-1 and TRBJ2-3, reads KAGVTQTPRYLIKTRGQQVTLSCSPISGHRSVSWYQQTPGQGLQFLFEYFSETQRNKGNFPGRFSGRQFSNSRSEMNVSTLELGDSALYLCASSGQGTDTQYFGPGTRLTVL.

This clone was seen only once. This chain connects TRBV21-1 to TRBJ2-3; TRBD2, the D gene given by the table, was not confirmed from the DNA. TRBV21-1 constitutes a pseudogene. This CDR3 comprises 17 residues. CDR3 region: CASSKAPLAPQRGTQYF. The CDR3 DNA is TGTGCCAGCAGCAAAGCCCCTCTAGCCCCACAGCGCGGGACGCAGTATTTT.

V and J are TRBV4-2 and TRBJ2-1, with D possibly being TRBD1 or TRBD2 (5 bases each). Germline V CDR1 and CDR2: LGHNA, YNFKEQ. CDR3 length: 15 residues. Trimming removed 2 bases at V and 5 bases at J, with 13 bases between. The CDR3 protein is CASSQNGDLNNEQFF. CDR3 in DNA: TGTGCCAGCAGCCAAAATGGGGACCTCAACAATGAGCAGTTCTTC.

On this clone itself: Different DNA sequences within this sample yield the same CDR3. This sequence joins TRBV5-1 and TRBJ2-3; the D gene is possibly TRBD2 (5 bases). The CDR3 totals 13 residues. Germline V gives CDR1 SGHRS, CDR2 YFSETQ. Trimming cost V 1 base and J 6 bases, with 9 bases left between them. CDR3 amino acids: CASSLSGGDTQYF. As DNA, the CDR3 is TGCGCCAGCAGCTTGAGTGGCGGGGATACGCAGTATTTT.

V and J are TRBV30 and TRBJ2-5, with D maybe TRBD2 (6 bases). V was cut by 2 bases and J by 6 bases, with 13 bases left in between. Germline lookup yields CDR1 GTSNPN and CDR2 SVGIG (reference sequence). CDR3 length: 13 residues. CDR3 bases: TGTGCCTGGAGTTCTGGGAGGCGACAGACCCAGTACTTC. It is translated as CAWSSGRRQTQYF.

About this clone itself: This sample includes further DNA sequences coding for the same CDR3. The chain employs TRBV28 and TRBJ2-7, with D hard to call. Germline CDR1 and CDR2: MDHEN and SYDVKM. The CDR3 loop spans 13 amino acids. Trimming stripped 3 bases from V and 4 bases from J, with 10 bases between. CDR3 in DNA: TGTGCCAGCAGTTTCCCCGATAGATACGAGCAGTACTTC. This gives the protein CASSFPDRYEQYF.

This clone was seen once. The CDR3 region has the DNA TGTGCCAGCAGCCGGGACAGGGAGTACCAAGAGACCCAGTACTTC. Translated: CASSRDREYQETQYF. The gene calls are TRBV6-1 and TRBJ2-5; 9 nucleotides align to TRBD1. Trimming at V came to 6 bases and at J to 0 bases, leaving 5 bases not matched to a gene. Germline values: CDR1 MNHNS, CDR2 SASEGT. The CDR3 totals 15 residues.

The chain carries TRBV28 and TRBJ2-7; D not certain. V lost 5 bases to trimming and J lost 3 bases, with 14 bases between them. Germline CDR1 MDHEN, CDR2 SYDVKM. CDR3 size: 14 residues. The CDR3 sequence: CASSPLGFRYEQYF. The CDR3 nucleotides read TGTGCCAGCAGTCCCCTGGGTTTTCGCTACGAGCAGTACTTC.

This clone was counted a single time. DNA for the CDR3: TGTGCCAGCTCACCAAGCCTTCCGGGGAGCTATGGCTACACCTTC. Translating gives CASSPSLPGSYGYTF. The rearrangement joins TRBV18 to TRBJ1-2; D gene unclear. The ends were cut back, 2 bases at V and 4 bases at J, with 14 bases in the middle. There are 15 residues in the CDR3. CDR1 KGHSH and CDR2 LQKENI come from the germline V gene.

The chain uses TRBV30 and TRBJ1-4; D is unresolved. With 1 base removed from V and 0 bases from J, the gap between germline ends came to 6 bases. This CDR3 region has 14 residues. The germline gives CDR1 GTSNPN, CDR2 SVGIG (reference sequence). The chain's CDR3 is CAWSEVATNEKLFF. CDR3 DNA: TGTGCCTGGAGTGAGGTTGCAACTAATGAAAAACTGTTTTTT. Combining the CDR3 with reference TRBV30 and TRBJ1-4 gives the whole variable domain SQTIHQWPATLVQPVGSPLSLECTVEGTSNPNLYWYRQAAGRGLQLLFYSVGIGQISSEVPQNLSASRPQDRQFILSSKKLLLSDSGFYLCAWSEVATNEKLFFGSGTQLSVL.

The V call is TRBV7-3, the J call TRBJ1-1, with TRBD1 as a possible D gene (5 bases). Between the trimmed V and J ends, which lost 4 bases and 4 bases, there was a span of 13 bases. The CDR3 has 14 amino acids. Germline CDR1 reads SGHTA; CDR2 reads FQGTGA. CDR3 in DNA: TGTGCCAGCAGCTGGAGTGGGGGTGGCACTGAAGCTTTCTTT. Its translation: CASSWSGGGTEAFF.

This clone was observed a handful of times. V is TRBV30 and J is TRBJ1-2; no clear D. The CDR3 covers 13 residues. Trimming pared 4 bases from V and 5 bases from J, leaving 14 bases between. CDR1 and CDR2 (germline): GTSNPN, SVGIG (reference sequence). The CDR3 is CAWTDRGVYGYTF. CDR3 nucleotide sequence: TGTGCCTGGACCGACCGGGGTGTTTATGGCTACACCTTC.

V usage is TRBV7-9 and J usage is TRBJ2-5; 8 nucleotides align to TRBD2. The germline gives CDR1 SEHNR, CDR2 FQNEAQ (reference sequence). With V trimmed by 5 bases and J by 2 bases, 7 bases remained unmatched. The CDR3 length is 15 residues. The chain's CDR3 is CASSRGLAGQETQYF. The DNA of the CDR3 is TGTGCCAGCAGCCGTGGGTTAGCGGGACAAGAGACCCAGTACTTC.

V and J are TRBV18 and TRBJ2-1; 7 nucleotides align to TRBD2. The germline CDR1 and CDR2 sequences are KGHSH and LQKENI. This CDR3 contains 15 residues. J lost 5 bases, V lost 1 base, and 5 bases had no gene match. The DNA for the CDR3 is TGTGCCAGCTCACCACGACGGGAGGTGGACAATGAGCAGTTCTTC. This gives the protein CASSPRREVDNEQFF.

Notes on this clone: The same CDR3 also results from other DNA sequences found in this sample. This chain connects TRBV5-1 to TRBJ1-5; 7 positions agree with TRBD1. The junction had 3 bases not matched to a gene; V was cut back by 0 bases and J by 3 bases. The CDR3 sequence is 15 residues long. Per germline, CDR1 SGHRS and CDR2 YFSETQ. The CDR3 loop is CASSLGTGNNQPQHF. The CDR3 coding sequence is TGCGCCAGCAGCTTGGGGACAGGAAACAATCAGCCCCAGCATTTT.

This chain joins TRBV14 and TRBJ2-2; D call uncertain. Looked up from germline, CDR1 is SGHDN and CDR2 is FVKESK. V dropped 2 bases and J dropped 3 bases, with 7 bases sitting between them. The CDR3 length is 14 residues. Here the CDR3 reads CASSQRSHTGELFF. Here the CDR3 DNA reads TGTGCCAGCAGCCAAAGGTCTCACACCGGGGAGCTGTTTTTT.

The rearrangement uses TRBV5-1 and TRBJ2-3, with 10 bases identical to TRBD1. V lost 4 bases to trimming and J lost 5 bases; unmatched junction nucleotides: 13. Germline-derived CDR1 and CDR2 are SGHRS and YFSETQ. This CDR3 spans 17 amino acids. The DNA for the CDR3 is TGCGCCAGCAGCCAATCGGCCGGGACAGGGGACAAAGATACGCAGTATTTT. Translation: CASSQSAGTGDKDTQYF. Filled out from reference TRBV5-1 and TRBJ2-3, the complete variable domain reads KAGVTQTPRYLIKTRGQQVTLSCSPISGHRSVSWYQQTPGQGLQFLFEYFSETQRNKGNFPGRFSGRQFSNSRSEMNVSTLELGDSALYLCASSQSAGTGDKDTQYFGPGTRLTVL.